This TCR beta chain was identified during a study of blood T cells in healthy people across ages. CDR3 length: 13 amino acids. V was pared by 2 bases and J by 5 bases, with 0 bases of the junction left unmatched. CDR1 is SEHNR, CDR2 FQNEAQ, per germline (reference sequence). PCR was performed a second time for roughly 6 to 12 cycles using a sample-barcoded 5' primer and a J-beta primer mix. From the 5' RACE reads, TCRdb called clonotypes with MiXCR, one entry per CDR3 protein. In the table there are approximately 780,000 distinct CDR3 sequences, under 30% of which are singletons. These data were also filed under a second study, of T cells of mothers and their children.

This rearrangement joins TRBV7-9 to TRBJ2-1, with TRBD2 identical over 7 bases. Sequencing used blood. This TCR came from a boy younger than 18 in good health. The CDR3 DNA follows: TGTGCCAGCAGCTTACTAGCGGACAATGAGCAGTTCTTC. Translation gives CASSLLADNEQFF.